This T cell receptor beta chain was recorded in a study of CD8 T cells in ankylosing spondylitis. Study-level points and caveats: Seemingly distinctive of ankylosing spondylitis blood was a TCR beta motif formed by eight highly homologous variants.

Scientists made TCR beta libraries using quantitative 5'-RACE with molecular barcodes. In TCRdb, the 5' RACE reads were re-called with MiXCR into one record per CDR3 protein. This repertoire shows more than 400,000 distinct CDR3 sequences, about 5.4% found once; its top ten account for roughly 3.2%. V was clipped by 5 bases and J by 3 bases, with 14 bases between them. Germline CDR1 SGHTA, CDR2 FQGNSA. This CDR3 has 14 amino acids. In this sample, this clonotype turned up many times. What it binds is unknown. The chain is built from TRBV7-2 and TRBJ2-7; tentative D call: TRBD1 (5 bases). The clonotype comes from a male donor with ankylosing spondylitis. Sample: blood, either unsorted or a sorted T cell fraction (not recorded which). In nucleotides, the CDR3 is TGTGCCAGCAGCCGGACCAGGACAAACTACGAGCAGTACTTC. Translated, it gives CASSRTRTNYEQYF.